The present T cell receptor (beta chain) was sequenced within a study of sequential checkpoint blockade in melanoma. As for treatment: randomized to nivolumab then ipilimumab (arm A) or the reverse (arm B). Study outcomes and limitations: PD-L1 staining and CD8+ counts, not mutational load, tracked tumor T-cell clonality.

V trimming: 5 bases; J trimming: 0 bases; junction bases outside the gene matches: 5. CDR1 and CDR2 from the germline V gene are ENHRY and SYGVKD. The CDR3 has 15 amino acids. Repertoires were generated with immunoSEQ multiplex PCR, while TCRdb's copy carries only in-frame clones and drops some. The sample has thousands of clones; roughly 21% are singletons. This clone was counted between two and nine times. What it binds is not known. The chain couples TRBV10-3 to TRBJ2-3, with TRBD1 matching 7 bases. The sequence was obtained from a human patient with melanoma. Some clones in this sample may be carry-over from other donors' samples. Specimen: tumor tissue (inferred from file names), collected from a patient given nivolumab and ipilimumab in sequence. The CDR3 here is CAISPRDSSTDTQYF. For the CDR3, the DNA is TGTGCCATCAGTCCCAGGGACAGTAGCACAGATACGCAGTATTTT.